Below, one T cell receptor (beta chain) is given with its context. The antigen is unknown. Sequencing used immunoSEQ multiplex PCR; TCRdb keeps in-frame clones, though not all of them. The sample contains 7,000 to 9,000 clones, 85% of which appear only once. J was trimmed by 6 bases and V by 10 bases; bases with no gene match: 10. This CDR3 spans 13 amino acids. Per the germline V gene, CDR1 is SGHRS and CDR2 is YFSETQ. Busulfan-fludarabine conditioning, marrow transplant, and cyclophosphamide on days +3 and +4 were administered. The data belong to a study of T cells after posttransplantation cyclophosphamide. General observations from the study: TRB clonality was highly associated with recipient CMV seropositivity and reactivation.

This specimen consisted of PBMCs, obtained after allogeneic stem cell transplant with posttransplant cyclophosphamide. The V and J genes are TRBV5-1 and TRBJ1-5, with TRBD1 matching 7 bases. The source is a female patient in her 40s who received an allogeneic stem cell transplant from an unrelated donor, was CMV-positive, and had no GVHD. The graft donor may account for some of the T cells. CDR3 nucleotides: TGCGCCTGGAGGGGGCGTTCCGGTCAGCCCCAGCATTTT. Its protein is CAWRGRSGQPQHF. The full variable domain, in which reference TRBV5-1 and TRBJ1-5 provide the parts outside the CDR3, is KAGVTQTPRYLIKTRGQQVTLSCSPISGHRSVSWYQQTPGQGLQFLFEYFSETQRNKGNFPGRFSGRQFSNSRSEMNVSTLELGDSALYLCAWRGRSGQPQHFGDGTRLSIL.